This TCR beta chain was sequenced in a study of T cells expressing NK-cell markers. On the study more broadly: Underlying the TCR beta repertoires were sorted CD3+CD56+NKG2C+, CD3+CD56+NKG2C- and CD3+CD56-NKG2C+ T cells. Broader study findings: These clonotypes, the leaders elsewhere, also led the CD3+CD56-NKG2C+ fraction in four donors. Expanded NKG2C+ T cell clones had unclear HCMV specificity.

One entry per CDR3 protein, without DNA, is what TCRdb gives after re-calling the 5' RACE reads. The sample table includes 350,000 to 450,000 distinct CDR3 sequences. In germline, CDR1 is SGHKS, CDR2 YYEKEE (reference sequence). The CDR3 runs 13 residues. Comment on this clonotype: What it recognizes is unknown.

The sample comprised blood T cells: a sorted CD56 or NKG2C T cell subset, CD4+ or CD8+ T cells, or bulk PBMC T cells (not recorded which). This chain connects TRBV5-5 to TRBJ2-1. This receptor was obtained from a man between 18 and 69 years old in good health. This CDR3 is CASSLGPLNEQFF. The variable domain in full, completed from reference TRBV5-5 and TRBJ2-1, reads DAGVTQSPTHLIKTRGQQVTLRCSPISGHKSVSWYQQVLGQGPQFIFQYYEKEERGRGNFPDRFSARQFPNYSSELNVNALLLGDSALYLCASSLGPLNEQFFGPGTRLTVL.